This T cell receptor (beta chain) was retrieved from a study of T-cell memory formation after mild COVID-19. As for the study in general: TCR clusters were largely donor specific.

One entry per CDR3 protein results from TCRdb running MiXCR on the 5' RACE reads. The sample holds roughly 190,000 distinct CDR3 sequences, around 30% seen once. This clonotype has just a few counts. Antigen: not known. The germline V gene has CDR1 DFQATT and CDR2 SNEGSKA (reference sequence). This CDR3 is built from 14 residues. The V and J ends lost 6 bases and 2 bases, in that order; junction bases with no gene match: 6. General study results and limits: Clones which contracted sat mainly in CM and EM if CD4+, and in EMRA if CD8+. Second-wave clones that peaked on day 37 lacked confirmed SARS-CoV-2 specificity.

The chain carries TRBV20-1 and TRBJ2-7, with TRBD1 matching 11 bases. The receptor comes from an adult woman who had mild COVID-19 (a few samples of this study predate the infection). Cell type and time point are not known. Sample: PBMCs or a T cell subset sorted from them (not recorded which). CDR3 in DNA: TGCAGTGCAAACCGGGACAGGGGGACCTACGAGCAGTACTTC. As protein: CSANRDRGTYEQYF.